This TCR beta chain appears in the sequencing data of a study of T cells in Graves' hyperthyroidism and ophthalmopathy (dated by TCRdb to 2018 to 2020). For context, the study as a whole: Peripheral blood was sampled at the time of initial diagnosis, prior to any treatment. TCR V-J signatures able to tell the groups apart were searched for in a discovery cohort of some 97 patients, of whom more than 40 had Graves' ophthalmopathy and about 55 had stable Graves' hyperthyroidism. Thyroid tissue and blood T-cell repertoires from six or seven Graves' hyperthyroidism patients were also compared in the study. After sampling, hyperthyroidism patients received methimazole starting at 30 mg daily, and ophthalmopathy patients received high-dose intravenous methylprednisolone. The paper describes TCR Vbeta CDR3 sequencing of 120 to 150 peripheral blood samples, made up of about 41 ophthalmopathy patients, roughly 80 hyperthyroidism patients and roughly 17 progressor patients. Prospective prediction of ophthalmopathy was tested in an independent validation cohort of fewer than 20 hyperthyroidism patients and some 17 patients who later progressed to ophthalmopathy. The 100 or so discovery patients were divided at random into training and test sets in a 7:3 ratio. Paper-wide results and their limitations: In cross-validation, a model built on a 13 V-J signature told ophthalmopathy apart from stable hyperthyroidism with less than 90% sensitivity and 81% to 82% specificity, and in testing the same model reached 80%/75%. Sample size was not statistically predetermined, and blinding of investigators to group allocation was not performed. Most expanded thyroid clonotypes (frequency above 0.001) were also found in blood, which suggests that blood repertoires may mirror thyroid immune responses. In validation, the model predicted progression to ophthalmopathy a median of about 6.8 months before onset, with 65% to 71% sensitivity and 72.22% specificity.

The TCR beta CDR3 regions were amplified from the RNA transcripts. The TCR CDR3 was subjected to a first round of RT-PCR using the HTBI primer set and the Qiagen OneStep RT-PCR kit. Libraries were constructed in a second round of multiplex PCR, after which size selection and purification were performed. Libraries were sequenced paired-end with 100 bp reads on an Illumina HiSeq2000. Per the source publication's procedure: Raw data were processed with SOAPnuke, discarding reads with adapters, uncalled bases, mean Phred below 15, or no exact constant-primer or identifier match. COPE v1.2.5 was used to merge the high-quality paired reads, and each unique nucleotide sequence was defined as a clonotype. MiTCR v1.1 was used to align clonotypes to the IMGT TRBV, TRBD and TRBJ reference segments. The analysis included only V-J combinations with a frequency above 0.0001, which together covered 99.2% of the repertoires. The TCS score was defined as F50 (clonal expansion) divided by E x V (chaos), with BLOSUM62-based TCRdist calculated between CDR3 peptides within each V-J. Welch's t-statistics and random forest reduced fewer than 600 V-J features to 10 to 15, which were used in a naive Bayes classifier (R e1071). TCRdb passed the public sequencing reads through fastp at Q25 and MiXCR, retaining productive beta sequences. A single entry per CDR3 protein holds the most common genes and DNA from its merged rows. The V and J calls were determined by TCRdb, not by the authors. This sample comprises approximately 720,000 distinct CDR3 sequences, about 17% of them detected only once. Clones ranked in the top ten supply approximately 16% of the sample.

Hyperthyroidism patients were aged 18 to 65 years and newly diagnosed, with disease duration of less than 2 months. Exclusion was applied to patients with uncontrolled infections, other autoimmune diseases, pregnancy or lactation. Diagnoses were based on clinical symptoms, serum thyroxine and TRAb, thyroid ultrasound and orbital computed tomography. For progressor patients, blood was drawn at the first diagnosis of hyperthyroidism, before any ophthalmopathy symptoms had appeared. Ficoll-Paque density gradient centrifugation was used to isolate PBMCs from approximately 10 ml of fresh peripheral blood. Progressor patients were first diagnosed with Graves' hyperthyroidism and then developed ophthalmopathy during follow-up. Total RNA was extracted with Trizol reagent, and quality was checked on an Agilent 2100 Bioanalyzer. About this clonotype itself: The antigen it binds to is not known. Nothing much larger sits one base from this clone, and base qualities are not available.

The TCR comes from a woman between 45 and 65 years old with Graves' hyperthyroidism that later progressed to Graves' ophthalmopathy. The sequencing input was blood.

CDR3 reads: CASSQTGLAGAYYNEQFF. The nucleotides are TGTGCCAGCAGCCAAACAGGACTAGCGGGGGCATATTACAATGAGCAGTTCTTC. The chain employs TRBV3-1 and TRBJ2-1, and 13 junctional nucleotides match TRBD2. Compared with germline, V lacks 2 bases and J lacks 4 bases; bases without a gene match: 8. CDR1 and CDR2, looked up from the germline V gene (reference sequence), are LGHDT and YNNKEL. From cysteine to phenylalanine, the CDR3 is 18 amino acids long. Only CDR3 DNA remains: 54 bases, in frame from the first base.